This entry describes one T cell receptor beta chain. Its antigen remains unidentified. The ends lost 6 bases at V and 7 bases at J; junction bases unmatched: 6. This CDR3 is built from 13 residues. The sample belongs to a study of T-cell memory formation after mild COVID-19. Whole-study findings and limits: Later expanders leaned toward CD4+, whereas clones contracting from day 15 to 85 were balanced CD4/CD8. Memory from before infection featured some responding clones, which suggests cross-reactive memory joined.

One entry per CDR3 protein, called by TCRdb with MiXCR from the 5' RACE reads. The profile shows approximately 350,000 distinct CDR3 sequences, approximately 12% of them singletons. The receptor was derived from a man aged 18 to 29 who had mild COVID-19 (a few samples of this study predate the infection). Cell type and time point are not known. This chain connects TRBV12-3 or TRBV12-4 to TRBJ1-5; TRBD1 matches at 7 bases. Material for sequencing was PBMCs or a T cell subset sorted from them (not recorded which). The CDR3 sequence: CASRTGSRQPQHF. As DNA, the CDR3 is TGTGCCAGCAGGACAGGGAGTCGACAGCCCCAGCATTTT.